This record looks at one T cell receptor beta chain sequence and its context. These data originate in a study of technical replicates of blood from a few donors. Assay used: immunoSEQ multiplex PCR; TCRdb lists only in-frame clones, some missing. The sample includes 87,000 or so clones, 92% seen only once; the top ten take 0.27%. The V gene's germline CDR1 is PRHDT and CDR2 FYEKMQ (reference sequence). The CDR3 extends over 17 amino acids. The trim removed 5 bases at V and 6 bases at J, leaving 13 bases unmatched. V gene TRBV13 combines with J gene TRBJ1-4; 9 positions match TRBD1. This TCR was recovered from a human donor in good health. What was sequenced was T cells isolated from PBMCs. In DNA form, the CDR3 reads TGTGCCAGCAGCGCAACGCCTTACCGGGACAGGGATGAAAAACTGTTTTTT. Its protein product is CASSATPYRDRDEKLFF.